These 19 T cell receptor beta chains share one sample of origin, sequenced in a study of CD8 T cells in Susac syndrome. Roughly 0.45 to 1 ug RNA was reverse transcribed with random hexamers. From the immunoSEQ multiplex PCR reads, TCRdb called clonotypes with MiXCR, one entry per CDR3 protein. In the table there are about 140,000 distinct CDR3 sequences, over 85% of which are singletons. Sequencing was carried out using CD8+ T cells from PBMCs. Receptors originate from a human donor in good health.

The chain employs TRBV2 and TRBJ2-5, with D uncertain. Germline CDR1 is SNHLY and CDR2 is FYNNEI. Trimming stripped 6 bases from V and 2 bases from J, with 7 bases between. CDR3 length: 12 residues. CDR3 amino acids: CASSVQQETQYF. The CDR3 DNA reads TGTGCCAGCAGCGTGCAACAAGAGACCCAGTACTTC.

J is TRBJ1-4 and V is TRBV14; TRBD1 matches at 7 bases. CDR3 length: 16 amino acids. J gave up 6 bases and V 0 bases, and 7 bases lay outside the gene matches. Germline CDR1 is SGHDN and CDR2 is FVKESK. CDR3 protein: CASSQDSQQGYEKLFF. CDR3 in DNA: TGTGCCAGCAGCCAAGATAGTCAACAGGGGTATGAAAAACTGTTTTTT.

The gene calls are TRBV28 and TRBJ2-7; 8 bases agree with TRBD1. With V trimmed by 5 bases and J by 0 bases, 3 bases remained unmatched. The CDR3 is made up of 14 amino acids. CDR1 MDHEN and CDR2 SYDVKM come from the germline V gene. CDR3 sequence reads: CASSGQGFSYEQYF. The CDR3 nucleotides are TGTGCCAGCAGTGGACAGGGTTTCTCCTACGAGCAGTACTTC.

V and J are TRBV4-3 and TRBJ1-1; D not resolved. The CDR3 is made up of 15 amino acids. V lost 4 bases and J lost 1, with 13 bases in between. From germline, CDR1 is LGHNA and CDR2 YSLEER. The CDR3 protein is CASSRDGRENTEAFF. The CDR3 nucleotides read TGCGCCAGCAGCCGCGATGGACGGGAGAACACTGAAGCTTTCTTT.

The gene calls are TRBV9 and TRBJ2-3; 8 positions agree with TRBD2. The CDR3 contains 16 residues. V shed 0 bases, J shed 3 bases, and the junction held 6 bases outside the gene matches. Germline assignment: CDR1 SGDLS and CDR2 YYNGEE. CDR3 loop: CASSVGSAGETDTQYF. CDR3 DNA: TGTGCCAGCAGCGTAGGCTCAGCGGGAGAGACAGATACGCAGTATTTT.

The chain combines TRBV6-2 or TRBV6-3 with TRBJ1-2; D not certain. The CDR3 is 13 amino acids. CDR1 MNHEY and CDR2 SVGEGT come from the germline V gene. V was shortened by 6 bases and J by 8 bases, with 16 bases between the two germline ends. The CDR3 DNA sequence: TGTGCCAGCAGCCCCGGGGTCGCTTACGGCTACACCTTC. Its protein is CASSPGVAYGYTF.

This chain links TRBV7-2 with TRBJ2-1; TRBD2 aligns across 7 bases. CDR3 size: 15 residues. The germline gives CDR1 SGHTA, CDR2 FQGNSA. With 5 bases clipped from V and 4 bases from J, the junction kept 8 bases outside the gene matches. Here the CDR3 DNA reads TGTGCCAGCAGCCAGGGTAGCGGGCAATACAATGAGCAGTTCTTC. Translated, it gives CASSQGSGQYNEQFF. Based on the CDR3 plus reference TRBV7-2 and TRBJ2-1, the full variable domain is GAGVSQSPSNKVTEKGKDVELRCDPISGHTALYWYRQSLGQGLEFLIYFQGNSAPDKSGLPSDRFSAERTGGSVSTLTIQRTQQEDSAVYLCASSQGSGQYNEQFFGPGTRLTVL.

The gene calls are TRBV30 and TRBJ2-7; no definite D call. Germline CDR1 GTSNPN, CDR2 SVGIG (reference sequence). The CDR3 totals 14 residues. Trimming left V 0 bases short and J 5 bases short, with 14 bases between. The CDR3 here is CAWSVADPSDEQYF. The DNA for the CDR3 is TGTGCCTGGAGTGTGGCGGACCCCTCTGACGAGCAGTACTTC.

The CDR3 nucleotides read TGTGCCAGTAGTGCCTACCTGAACAATGAGCAGTTCTTC. This gives the protein CASSAYLNNEQFF. The genes are TRBV19 and TRBJ2-1, with D unclear. CDR1 and CDR2 from the germline V gene are LNHDA and SQIVND (reference sequence). V shed 5 bases and J shed 5 bases, with 10 bases lying between them. CDR3 length: 13 amino acids.

The chain combines TRBV6-5 with TRBJ1-2, with 9 positions matching TRBD1. The CDR3 is made up of 12 amino acids. Per the germline V gene, CDR1 is MNHEY and CDR2 is SVGAGI. J lost 7 bases, V lost 6 bases, and 3 bases had no gene match. The CDR3: CASRRDRVGYTF. In DNA form, the CDR3 reads TGTGCCAGCAGGAGGGACAGGGTTGGCTACACCTTC.

This clonotype was observed a few times. V is TRBV19 and J is TRBJ2-1, with D hard to call. Germline lookup yields CDR1 LNHDA and CDR2 SQIVND (reference sequence). V was trimmed by 9 bases and J by 0 bases, leaving 9 bases between them. The CDR3 length is 13 residues. The CDR3 bases are TGTGCCAGCTCCCATGGCTCCTACAATGAGCAGTTCTTC. As protein: CASSHGSYNEQFF.

The genes are TRBV3-1 and TRBJ2-3, with 9 bases identical to TRBD2. From germline, CDR1 is LGHDT and CDR2 YNNKEL (reference sequence). The CDR3 runs 14 residues. J gave up 6 bases and V 2 bases, and 3 bases lay outside the gene matches. CDR3 nucleotides: TGTGCCAGCAGCCAATTAGCGGGAGCTGATACGCAGTATTTT. Translating it yields CASSQLAGADTQYF.

The chain couples TRBV20-1 to TRBJ1-4, with unresolved D. The V gene's germline CDR1 is DFQATT and CDR2 SNEGSKA (reference sequence). CDR3 length: 15 residues. The V gene lost 0 bases and the J gene lost 7 bases, with 15 bases spanning the gap. In DNA form, the CDR3 reads TGCAGTGCTAGAGACGTCCGGGCCCTGGGTGAAAAACTGTTTTTT. Its protein is CSARDVRALGEKLFF.

J is TRBJ2-3 and V is TRBV20-1, with 14 bases lining up with TRBD2. The CDR3 runs 17 residues. The trim removed 2 bases at V and 4 bases at J, leaving 8 bases unmatched. Per the germline V gene, CDR1 is DFQATT and CDR2 is SNEGSKA (reference sequence). CDR3 region: CSARPLRLAGGADTQYF. The CDR3 region has the DNA TGCAGTGCTAGACCCCTTCGACTAGCGGGAGGGGCAGATACGCAGTATTTT.

The CDR3 loop reads CASSSTGGKDQYF. CDR3 nucleotides: TGTGCCAGCAGCTCGACAGGGGGCAAGGACCAGTACTTC. The J gene is TRBJ2-7, the V gene TRBV7-8; 10 bases are a match to TRBD1. The CDR3 is 13 amino acids. Germline assignment: CDR1 SGHVS and CDR2 FQNEAQ. V lost 4 bases to trimming and J lost 10 bases; unmatched junction nucleotides: 7.

This rearrangement joins TRBV20-1 to TRBJ2-1; D possibly corresponds to TRBD2 (6 bases). Trimming took 5 bases from V and 0 from J, leaving 20 bases between them. The CDR3 totals 17 residues. The V gene's germline CDR1 is DFQATT and CDR2 SNEGSKA (reference sequence). CDR3 nucleotide sequence: TGCAGTGCTCGACAGATCGGTGGGGGGAGCTCCTACAATGAGCAGTTCTTC. This codes for CSARQIGGGSSYNEQFF.

The V and J genes are TRBV9 and TRBJ1-1; 7 nucleotides match TRBD1. The CDR3 spans 16 residues. Germline assignment: CDR1 SGDLS and CDR2 YYNGEE. V was pared by 3 bases and J by 3 bases, with 11 bases of the junction left unmatched. The CDR3 is CASSGPATGRDTEAFF. As DNA, the CDR3 is TGTGCCAGCAGCGGCCCGGCGACAGGGCGGGACACTGAAGCTTTCTTT.

V usage is TRBV28 and J usage is TRBJ2-3; 9 bases line up with TRBD2. This CDR3 is built from 16 residues. J was trimmed by 0 bases and V by 2 bases; bases with no gene match: 3. Germline lookup yields CDR1 MDHEN and CDR2 SYDVKM. This chain's CDR3 is CASSLPLAGSTDTQYF. CDR3 DNA: TGTGCCAGCAGTTTACCGCTAGCGGGAAGCACAGATACGCAGTATTTT.

This rearrangement joins TRBV7-9 to TRBJ2-7; 8 bases fit TRBD1. The CDR3 spans 14 residues. Germline V gene data show CDR1 as SEHNR and CDR2 as FQNEAQ (reference sequence). J gave up 5 bases and V 5 bases, and 8 bases lay outside the gene matches. CDR3 nucleotide sequence: TGTGCCAGCAGCCCCCGGGACAGGTTCAACGAGCAGTACTTC. Protein sequence: CASSPRDRFNEQYF.